Listed below are T cell receptor beta chains from one sample, sequenced in a study of T-cell memory formation after mild COVID-19. TCRdb analysed the 5' RACE reads with MiXCR anew, one entry per CDR3 protein. Of about 44,000 distinct CDR3 sequences listed, around 6.6% are singletons. Sequenced material: PBMCs or a T cell subset sorted from them (not recorded which). The source of these receptors is an adult who had mild COVID-19 (a few samples of this study predate the infection). Cell type and time point are not known. Both conserved end residues are part of each CDR3. D genes are given only for firm matches. The size entry is marked missing in some rows and otherwise reads once, few, many or a size class.

>TRBD1|TRBJ2-2|TRBV5-1|many
TGCGCCAGCAGCTTGGTAGGACAGGGGTTCGCCTTAGGCACCGGGGAGCTGTTTTTT
CASSLVGQGFALGTGELFF
>.|TRBJ1-5|TRBV12-3/TRBV12-4|many
TGTGCCAGCAGTTTAAGGGGGGCCCCCAATCAGCCCCAGCATTTT
CASSLRGAPNQPQHF
>TRBD1|TRBJ2-3|TRBV5-5|.
TGTGCCAGCAGCTTGAGGGGGCGGGCTCCCACAGATACGCAGTATTTT
CASSLRGRAPTDTQYF
>.|TRBJ1-2|TRBV30|few
TGTGCCTGGAGTGATGGGAATAACTATGGCTACACCTTC
CAWSDGNNYGYTF
>TRBD1|TRBJ2-7|TRBV6-5|few
TGTGCCAGCAGTTACTCGGCCATGCGGGGACAGGTTAACTTC
CASSYSAMRGQVNF
>TRBD1|TRBJ1-6|TRBV5-1|many
TGCGCCAGCAGCCCGACAGGGCCCTATAATTCACCCCTCCACTTT
CASSPTGPYNSPLHF
>.|TRBJ2-4|TRBV7-2|many
TGTGCCAGCAGCTTAGCCCGGGAGCAAAACATTCAGTACTTC
CASSLAREQNIQYF
>TRBD2|TRBJ2-3|TRBV25-1|many
TGTGCCAGCAGGGGTAGCGGGGGTTTCCTCACAGATACGCAGTATTTT
CASRGSGGFLTDTQYF
>TRBD1|TRBJ2-5|TRBV7-9|.
TGTGCCAGCAGCATTGGTCGAACCGGGACAGGGGGAAGAGAGACCCAGTACTTC
CASSIGRTGTGGRETQYF
>.|TRBJ2-1|TRBV12-3/TRBV12-4|few
TGTGCCAGCAGTCAAAGGGGTCCCTACAATGAGCAGTTCTTC
CASSQRGPYNEQFF
>TRBD1|TRBJ2-7|TRBV5-1|many
TGCGCCAGCAGCTGGCCCCGACAGGGGGCTATGTACTACGAGCAGTACTTC
CASSWPRQGAMYYEQYF
>.|TRBJ1-2|TRBV5-5|.
TGTGCCAGCAGCTTGTTGCCAGGGCAAAACTATGGCTACACCTTC
CASSLLPGQNYGYTF
>.|TRBJ2-6|TRBV4-1|.
TGCGCCAGCAGCCAAGATGTGGTGAAAGCAGGGCGCCTCTCTGGGGCCAACGTCCTGACTTTC
CASSQDVVKAGRLSGANVLTF
>TRBD2|TRBJ2-5|TRBV4-2|many
TGTGCCAGCAGCCAAGATCGACTAGCGGGAGTGGAGACCCAGTACTTC
CASSQDRLAGVETQYF
>TRBD1|TRBJ2-7|TRBV5-6|many
TGTGCCAGCAACAGGGGGAACATGTACGAGCAGTACTTC
CASNRGNMYEQYF
>.|TRBJ2-3|TRBV11-3|many
TGTGCCAGCAGTATAGACAGAACAGATACGCAGTATTTT
CASSIDRTDTQYF
>.|TRBJ1-2|TRBV7-3|.
TGTGCCAGCAGCTTTTCGGACCACACTGGCTACACCTTC
CASSFSDHTGYTF